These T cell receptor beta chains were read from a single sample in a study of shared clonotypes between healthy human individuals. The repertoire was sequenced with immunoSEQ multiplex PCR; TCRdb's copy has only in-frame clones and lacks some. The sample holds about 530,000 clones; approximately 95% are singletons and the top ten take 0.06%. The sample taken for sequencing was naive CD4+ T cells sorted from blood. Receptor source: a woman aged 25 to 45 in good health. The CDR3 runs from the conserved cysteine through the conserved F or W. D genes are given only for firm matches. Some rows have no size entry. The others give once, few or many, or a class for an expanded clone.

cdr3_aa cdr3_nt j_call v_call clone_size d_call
CASSDGAWELFF TGTGCCAGCAGTGATGGTGCCTGGGAGCTGTTTTTT TRBJ2-2 TRBV25-1 NA NA
CASSPQGTSVYYEQYF TGTGCCAGCTCACCACAGGGGACTAGCGTCTACTACGAGCAGTACTTC TRBJ2-7 TRBV18 NA TRBD2
CASSGAGTGNYEQYF TGTGCCAGCAGTGGGGCTGGGACAGGGAACTACGAGCAGTACTTC TRBJ2-7 TRBV6-1 once TRBD1
CASREGQPDTQYF TGTGCCAGCCGGGAGGGCCAGCCAGATACGCAGTATTTT TRBJ2-3 TRBV6-1 once TRBD2
CASSPPSQSYEQYF TGTGCCAGCTCACCACCGTCACAGTCCTACGAGCAGTACTTC TRBJ2-7 TRBV18 NA NA
CASIASPYNEQFF TGTGCCAGCATCGCTAGCCCCTACAATGAGCAGTTCTTC TRBJ2-1 TRBV6-6 NA NA
CASRRTGGTDTQYF TGTGCCAGCAGAAGGACAGGGGGCACAGATACGCAGTATTTT TRBJ2-3 TRBV9 NA TRBD1
CASTTREETQYF TGTGCCAGCACCACGCGGGAAGAGACCCAGTACTTC TRBJ2-5 TRBV7-2 NA NA
CASSPLLADNEQFF TGTGCCAGCTCACCACTTCTAGCGGACAATGAGCAGTTCTTC TRBJ2-1 TRBV18 NA TRBD2
CASRPARSSYEQYF TGTGCCAGCAGGCCGGCCCGGAGCTCCTACGAGCAGTACTTC TRBJ2-7 TRBV7-2 NA NA
CASSPQGGETQYF TGCGCCAGCAGTCCACAGGGAGGGGAGACCCAGTACTTC TRBJ2-5 TRBV10-1 few NA
CASSSDTYSGNTIYF TGTGCCAGCAGCTCAGACACTTACTCTGGAAACACCATATATTTT TRBJ1-3 TRBV7-6 NA NA
CASSTAGDYNEQFF TGTGCCAGCAGCACCGCGGGGGACTACAATGAGCAGTTCTTC TRBJ2-1 TRBV7-2 NA TRBD2
CSVAGQRDNEQFF TGCAGCGTTGCGGGACAACGGGACAATGAGCAGTTCTTC TRBJ2-1 TRBV29-1 NA NA
CASSPLQREAPYEQYF TGTGCCAGCTCACCTCTCCAGCGGGAGGCCCCCTACGAGCAGTACTTC TRBJ2-7 TRBV18 NA TRBD2
CASSSRRAGANVLTF TGTGCCAGCAGTAGCCGCCGGGCTGGGGCCAACGTCCTGACTTTC TRBJ2-6 TRBV6-5 NA NA
CASSLISGRLSYEQYF TGTGCCAGCAGTTTAATTAGCGGGCGACTTTCCTACGAGCAGTACTTC TRBJ2-7 TRBV28 NA TRBD2
CSASIFNEQFF TGCAGTGCTAGTATTTTCAATGAGCAGTTCTTC TRBJ2-1 TRBV20-1 NA NA
CASSDRGRNTGELFF TGTGCCAGTTCGGACAGGGGGCGGAACACCGGGGAGCTGTTTTTT TRBJ2-2 TRBV19 NA TRBD1
CASSLQGPYEQYF TGTGCCAGCAGCTTGCAGGGCCCCTACGAGCAGTACTTC TRBJ2-7 TRBV5-6 NA NA
CASSLTETQYF TGTGCCAGCAGCTTAACGGAGACCCAGTACTTC TRBJ2-5 TRBV7-7 NA NA
CASGCNRQGRHTEAFF TGTGCTAGTGGTTGCAACCGGCAGGGGCGGCACACTGAAGCTTTCTTT TRBJ1-1 TRBV12-5 NA NA
CASSDDRNEKLFF TGTGCCAGCAGCGATGACAGAAATGAAAAACTGTTTTTT TRBJ1-4 TRBV2 NA NA
CATRGGRDYEQYF TGTGCCACCCGGGGTGGGAGGGACTACGAGCAGTACTTC TRBJ2-7 TRBV10-3 NA TRBD2
CASSSRHALNYGYTF TGTGCCAGCAGTTCCCGACACGCTCTTAACTATGGCTACACCTTC TRBJ1-2 TRBV28 NA NA
CASSLRGGGEQYF TGTGCCAGCAGCTTACGGGGAGGAGGCGAGCAGTACTTC TRBJ2-7 TRBV7-9 NA NA
CASSLVGDTEAFF TGCGCCAGCAGCTTGGTGGGAGACACTGAAGCTTTCTTT TRBJ1-1 TRBV5-1 once NA
CASSLAWTSGINQETQYF TGTGCCAGCAGCTTAGCCTGGACTAGCGGGATTAACCAAGAGACCCAGTACTTC TRBJ2-5 TRBV7-9 NA TRBD2
CASRGTAYQPQHF TGTGCCAGTAGAGGGACAGCCTATCAGCCCCAGCATTTT TRBJ1-5 TRBV19 NA TRBD1
CASSLVNYYGYTF TGTGCCAGCAGCCTCGTAAATTATTATGGCTACACCTTC TRBJ1-2 TRBV11-2 once NA
CASSQWTSGSADTQYF TGTGCCAGCAGCCAATGGACTAGCGGGAGTGCAGATACGCAGTATTTT TRBJ2-3 TRBV28 NA TRBD2
CASRSDRGSNQPQHF TGTGCCAGCAGGTCTGACAGGGGTAGCAATCAGCCCCAGCATTTT TRBJ1-5 TRBV6-5 NA TRBD1
CASSENPPHSGNTIYF TGTGCCAGCTCTGAAAATCCACCCCACTCTGGAAACACCATATATTTT TRBJ1-3 TRBV18 NA NA
CASSPGQQRTSGQETQYF TGTGCCAGCAGCCCCGGACAGCAGCGGACTAGCGGCCAAGAGACCCAGTACTTC TRBJ2-5 TRBV7-6 NA TRBD2